This passage covers 9 T cell receptor beta chains from one sample sequenced in a study of human T cells and chemical hapten exposure. Each CDR3 protein is one row after TCRdb ran MiXCR on the 5' RACE reads. The sample contains about 140,000 distinct CDR3 sequences, around 4.4% of which appear only once. Blood, whole and unfractionated, served as the source for total RNA extraction. These receptors were taken from a female donor in good health.

This clonotype was seen many times. The chain carries TRBV6-5 and TRBJ2-1; 9 bases line up with TRBD2. Unmatched junction bases numbered 10, after V lost 7 bases and J lost 9 bases. The CDR3 sequence is 14 residues long. Germline V lookup: CDR1 MNHEY, CDR2 SVGAGI. CDR3 sequence: CASTVGGGAREQFF. The CDR3 DNA sequence: TGTGCCAGCACTGTCGGCGGGGGGGCCCGTGAGCAGTTCTTC.

This clonotype was picked up many times. The chain carries TRBV20-1 and TRBJ2-1; perhaps TRBD2 as D (5 bases). CDR1 DFQATT and CDR2 SNEGSKA come from the germline V gene (reference sequence). The V and J ends lost 2 bases and 10 bases respectively, with 12 bases between them. The CDR3 length is 12 residues. CDR3 region: CSARLASREQFF. CDR3 coding DNA: TGCAGTGCTAGACTAGCTAGTCGGGAGCAGTTCTTC.

As to this clonotype: A read error may produce the germline difference seen at one junction end. V and J are TRBV5-1 and TRBJ2-5; D is unresolved. The CDR3 is 12 residues long. From germline, CDR1 is SGHRS and CDR2 YFSETQ. The CDR3 region has the DNA TGCGCCAGCAGCTTGGGGCAAGAGACCCAGAACTTC. Translated, it gives CASSLGQETQNF.

The table lists this clonotype with many counts. The chain combines TRBV12-3 or TRBV12-4 with TRBJ2-7; no firm D call. Trimming cost V 6 bases and J 3 bases, with 12 bases left between them. The CDR3 extends over 13 amino acids. CDR3 sequence (DNA): TGTGCCAGCAGCAAACACCGCATCTACGAGCAGTACTTC. Protein sequence: CASSKHRIYEQYF.

The sample holds many counts of this clonotype. The genes are TRBV12-3 or TRBV12-4 and TRBJ2-5, with a possible D match to TRBD2 (6 bases). This CDR3 spans 16 amino acids. Trimming shortened V by 3 bases and J by 5 bases, and 19 bases separated the two germline ends. The CDR3 nucleotides are TGTGCCAGCAGTTTTGCGGGGCCGACCTGGGTGGAGACCCAGTACTTC. Translation: CASSFAGPTWVETQYF.

The table lists this clonotype with many counts. The V and J genes are TRBV12-3 or TRBV12-4 and TRBJ1-6; TRBD1 agrees at 7 bases. CDR3 length: 16 amino acids. The V segment lost 5 bases and the J segment 3 bases; nucleotides outside the gene matches: 7. The CDR3 sequence: CASSLGQEGYNSPLHF. The DNA of the CDR3 is TGTGCCAGCAGTCTCGGACAGGAGGGCTATAATTCACCCCTCCACTTT.

In this sample, this clonotype turned up many times. The chain is built from TRBV6-2 or TRBV6-3 and TRBJ2-7, with a weak D call TRBD2 (5 bases). The CDR3 is made up of 13 amino acids. The germline V and J ends were trimmed by 7 bases and 2 bases, with 12 bases remaining between them. Germline CDR1 and CDR2: MNHEY and SVGEGT. Here the CDR3 reads CASNGLPTYEQYF. In nucleotides, the CDR3 is TGTGCCAGCAACGGACTCCCCACCTACGAGCAGTACTTC.

The chain links TRBV5-6 to TRBJ1-4; TRBD1 is a possible D gene (6 bases). The V end lost 4 bases, the J end lost 6 bases, and 16 bases lay between the germline ends. CDR1 SGHDT and CDR2 YYEEEE come from the germline V gene. The CDR3 has 15 amino acids. DNA for the CDR3: TGTGCCAGCAGCAGCGGAGGGACACGGGATGAAAAACTGTTTTTT. It translates to CASSSGGTRDEKLFF.

This clonotype appeared many times. The V gene is TRBV5-1, the J gene TRBJ2-7; D is perhaps TRBD2 (6 bases). Germline V gene data show CDR1 as SGHRS and CDR2 as YFSETQ. Trimming left V 2 bases short and J 3 bases short, with 9 bases between. The length of the CDR3 is 13 residues. CDR3 residues: CASSFLRGYEQYF. As DNA, the CDR3 is TGCGCCAGCAGCTTCTTGCGGGGCTACGAGCAGTACTTC.